The TCR beta chain described here comes from a study of blood T cell repertoires in COVID-19 (TCRdb year 2020). Looking at the study overall: Collaborator samples came from the United States, Italy and Spain and covered acute and convalescent phases of COVID-19. Samples came from the ongoing ImmuneRACE study (first 160 participants) plus 1,254 subjects from 6 global collaborators. Where available, HLA class I and class II types were taken from metadata supplied by the sample provider and were not determined by assay-based typing. A freely available public database, intended as a resource for researchers studying the immune response to SARS-CoV-2, is where the repertoires were released. The material from the prospective study consisted of cDNA or gDNA derived from T cells, B-cell-depleted T cells, or PBMCs. A de-identified subject ID, COVID-19 status, age in years and sex were almost always included in the sample metadata. The dataset comprised deeply sampled blood TCRbeta repertoires from subjects exposed to, actively infected with, or recovered from COVID-19.

On this clone itself: No cognate antigen has been identified for it. Per-nucleotide qualities are absent, and no much larger clonotype sits a single base away.

V sheds 5 bases and J sheds 4 bases, leaving 3 bases between their ends. The CDR3 contains 11 residues, cysteine and phenylalanine counted. Only CDR3 DNA is held: 33 bases, read in frame from base 1. Whole blood was collected in K2EDTA tubes by collaborating institutions according to the institutions' own protocols. For TCRbeta analysis, collaborators shipped samples in one of three forms: frozen whole blood, isolated PBMCs, or DNA extracted from either of those sample types. TCRbeta CDR3 regions were amplified from genomic DNA by means of the immunoSEQ Assay, a bias-controlled multiplex PCR. In the source study's methods: Within the assay, amplification of reference gene primers was used to estimate how many nucleated cells each sample contained. To quantify the absolute abundance of each unique TCRbeta CDR3 rearrangement, sequence reads were collapsed and filtered. For each sample, productive Simpson clonality was calculated as the square root of Simpson's diversity index across productive rearrangements. TCRdb mirrors the immuneACCESS table, restricted to in-frame sequences. Some clones are absent from its copies; in checked studies, under half trace to an unresolved V gene, and the reason for the others is unknown. V and J calls and clone size are as listed in that table; D and trimming were resolved from the DNA. This sample has some 64,000 clones in its table, and around 82% of those were observed once. The ten biggest clones cover roughly 22% of the sample.

The study at large found these results: Clinical and demographic metadata were provided uncurated, with the amount varying by source and participant.

Sequencing was performed on peripheral blood. The source of this sequence is a man at least 80 years old with active or convalescent COVID-19. The chain links TRBV12-3 or TRBV12-4 with TRBJ2-1; the D gene lacks a confident call. The CDR3 here reads CASSVYNEQFF. In nucleotide form, the sequence is TGTGCCAGCAGTGTATACAATGAGCAGTTCTTC.